This TCR beta chain came from a study of neurological immune-mediated disorders. The time point is: longitudinal time-point 2. CDR1 is MNHEY, CDR2 SMNVEV, per germline (reference sequence). J was trimmed by 7 bases and V by 6 bases; bases with no gene match: 4. The CDR3 totals 12 residues. TCRdb redid the calling of the 5' RACE reads with MiXCR, one entry per CDR3 protein. The sample consists of 80,000 to 100,000 distinct CDR3 sequences, almost 6% of them appearing once. This clonotype has ten or more counts. This sequence joins TRBV27 and TRBJ1-1; 8 bases align to TRBD1. Sequencing was performed on PBMCs. This TCR derives from a woman aged 55 to 70 with multiple sclerosis. CDR3 amino acids: CASSRGRGEAFF. For the CDR3, the DNA is TGTGCCAGCAGCAGGGGGCGAGGTGAAGCTTTCTTT.